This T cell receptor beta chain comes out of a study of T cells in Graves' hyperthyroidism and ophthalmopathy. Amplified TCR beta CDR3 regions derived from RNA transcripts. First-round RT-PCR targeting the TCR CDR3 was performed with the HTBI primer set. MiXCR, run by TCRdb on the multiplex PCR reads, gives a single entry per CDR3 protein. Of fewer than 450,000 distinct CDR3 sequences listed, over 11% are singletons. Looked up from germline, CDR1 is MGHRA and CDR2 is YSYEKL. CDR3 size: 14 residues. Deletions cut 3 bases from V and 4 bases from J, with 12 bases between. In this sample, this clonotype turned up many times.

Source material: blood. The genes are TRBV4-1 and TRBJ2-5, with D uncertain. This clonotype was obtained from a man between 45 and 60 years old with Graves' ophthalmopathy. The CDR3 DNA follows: TGCGCCAGCAGCCATATATTGCCGGCAGAGACCCAGTACTTC. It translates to CASSHILPAETQYF.